This T cell receptor beta chain derives from a study of graft-versus-host responses after intestinal transplantation. Study-level information: Multivisceral, liver-intestinal, or isolated intestinal transplants were received by the recipients. Among the recipients, all got anti-thymocyte globulin induction and then tacrolimus and steroids for 3 to 4 years.

TCRdb's copy holds only in-frame clones and misses some; the assay was immunoSEQ multiplex PCR. The sample carries about 100,000 clones, more than 75% recorded once. In regard to this clone: The antigen is not known.

Germline values: CDR1 MGHRA, CDR2 YSYEKL. The CDR3 loop spans 16 amino acids. J was trimmed by 8 bases and V by 0 bases; bases with no gene match: 12. The chain is built from TRBV4-1 and TRBJ1-2; 7 nucleotides match TRBD1. Sequencing used unstimulated CD4+ T cells sorted from spleen or lymph node cells, obtained before transplant. The sequence came from a human donor who was the organ donor for an intestinal transplant. CDR3 sequence (DNA): TGCGCCAGCAGCCAAGAGAGGGGAAGGGGGCAGGGGGGCTACACCTTC. This sequence encodes CASSQERGRGQGGYTF.